These T cell receptor beta chains were read from a single sample in a study of identical twins. TCRdb passed the 5' RACE reads through MiXCR, listing each CDR3 protein once. The sample shows hundreds of thousands of distinct CDR3 sequences, roughly 20% of them seen only once. The same specimen was also included in a second study, on T cells expressing NK-cell markers.

The specimen was PBMCs. The receptors stem from a woman in her late teens or twenties in good health. Each CDR3 is given with its conserved first and last residue. D genes are given only for firm matches. Where a row states a size, it is once, few, many or the class of an expanded clone; other rows omit it.

D,size,length,V,J,DNA,CDR3
TRBD1,few,16,TRBV5-5,TRBJ1-1,TGTGCCAGCAGCTTGGCCCCGGGACAGGGGGCCACTGAAGCTTTCTTT,CASSLAPGQGATEAFF
TRBD2,few,18,TRBV20-1,TRBJ2-1,TGCAGTGCTAGTCGACTAGCGGGAGGGCCCAGCTCCTACAATGAGCAGTTCTTC,CSASRLAGGPSSYNEQFF
NA,NA,16,TRBV5-1,TRBJ2-6,TGCGCCAGCAGCTTGTCGGTAGGGACAGGGGCCAACGTCCTGACTTTC,CASSLSVGTGANVLTF
TRBD2,NA,19,TRBV2,TRBJ2-5,TGTGCCAGCAGTCCCCCCTCTGGGATACTCGGGACTAGCACAGAGACCCAGTACTTC,CASSPPSGILGTSTETQYF
NA,many,15,TRBV15,TRBJ2-1,TGTGCCACCAGCAGAGCACGTGGCCAGGGTGGTGAGCAGTTCTTC,CATSRARGQGGEQFF
NA,NA,15,TRBV20-1,TRBJ2-1,TGCAGTGCTCGGCTTAGCGGCATACTCTACAATGAGCAGTTCTTC,CSARLSGILYNEQFF
TRBD2,NA,15,TRBV6-5,TRBJ2-3,TGTGCCAGCAGTTACCTACGGGGGGGCACAGATACGCAGTATTTT,CASSYLRGGTDTQYF
NA,NA,14,TRBV5-5,TRBJ2-5,TGTGCCAGCAACTTCGGGGGCGTTCAAGAGACCCAGTACTTC,CASNFGGVQETQYF
TRBD1,NA,17,TRBV7-2,TRBJ1-1,TGTGCCAGCAGCCCCCGGGACAGGGGTTTTGAAGTTACTGAAGCTTTCTTT,CASSPRDRGFEVTEAFF
NA,NA,16,TRBV18,TRBJ2-2,TGTGCCAGCTCACCACGAGGATTGCCGGGCACCGGGGAGCTGTTTTTT,CASSPRGLPGTGELFF
NA,NA,13,TRBV19,TRBJ2-7,TGTGCCAGTAGCCAATTGGACACCTACGAGCAGTACTTC,CASSQLDTYEQYF
NA,NA,15,TRBV29-1,TRBJ2-6,TGCAGCGTTGAAGATCCAAGCTCTGGGGCCAACGTCCTGACTTTC,CSVEDPSSGANVLTF
TRBD1,few,16,TRBV12-3/TRBV12-4,TRBJ1-3,TGTGCCAGCAGCGCTATTGGGACAGTTTCTGGAAACACCATATATTTT,CASSAIGTVSGNTIYF
NA,NA,19,TRBV7-6,TRBJ2-6,TGTGCCAGCAGCCTAAGGAACAGGGGAGGGAGCTCTGGGGCCAACGTCCTGACTTTC,CASSLRNRGGSSGANVLTF
TRBD1,few,14,TRBV5-1,TRBJ2-6,TGCGCCAGCAGCTTTTACAGGGGAGCCAACGTCCTGACTTTC,CASSFYRGANVLTF
TRBD1,NA,16,TRBV7-9,TRBJ2-2,TGTGCCAGCAGCCGACAGGGGAGTAAGAACACCGGGGAGCTGTTTTTT,CASSRQGSKNTGELFF
NA,few,12,TRBV12-3/TRBV12-4,TRBJ2-1,TGTGCCAGCGGGGTCGGGGTCCATGAGCAGTTCTTC,CASGVGVHEQFF
NA,NA,13,TRBV20-1,TRBJ2-3,TGCAGTGTCCGGGGGACCCTCACAGATACGCAGTATTTT,CSVRGTLTDTQYF
NA,NA,12,TRBV20-1,TRBJ2-7,TGCAGCGCAGGACGACAGTCCTACGAGCAGTACTTC,CSAGRQSYEQYF
NA,many,15,TRBV2,TRBJ2-2,TGTGCCAGCAGGGGGCAGCTGGCGTACACCGGGGAGCTGTTTTTT,CASRGQLAYTGELFF
NA,few,14,TRBV7-2,TRBJ2-1,TGTGCCAGCAGCTTATGGGGGGGGCCGAATGAGCAGTTCTTC,CASSLWGGPNEQFF
TRBD1,NA,15,TRBV18,TRBJ1-1,TGTGCCAGCTCACCGAAGGGACAGGGTGACACTGAAGCTTTCTTT,CASSPKGQGDTEAFF
NA,few,14,TRBV4-3,TRBJ2-7,TGCGCCAGCAGCCAAGATATTGGAGGATATGAGCAGTACTTC,CASSQDIGGYEQYF
NA,NA,16,TRBV7-6,TRBJ2-2,TGTGCCAGCAGCTCCCCAACTAGTCTTGGCACCGGGGAGCTGTTTTTT,CASSSPTSLGTGELFF